These T cell receptor beta chains were read from a single sample in a study of blood T cell repertoires in COVID-19. This table comes from immunoSEQ multiplex PCR, and its TCRdb copy is limited to in-frame clones, with some not included. The sample has roughly 42,000 clones; roughly 92% are singletons. Source material: peripheral blood. These receptors were taken from a man aged 50-60 years with COVID-19, enrolled during active disease. Each CDR3 is given with its conserved first and last residue. Each record gives: D gene, V gene, CDR3 length, J gene, clone size, CDR3 DNA, CDR3 protein. A D gene is named only where the DNA matches it firmly. A row's size may be missing; if present it is once, few, many or a size class.

TRBD2	TRBV6-5	15	TRBJ2-7	once	TGTGCCAGCAGTTACGTGGCGGGAGGGTCCCACGAGCAGTACTTC	CASSYVAGGSHEQYF
-	TRBV5-1	14	TRBJ1-1	once	TGCGCCAGCAGCCCCGGGACTGCCAACACTGAAGCTTTCTTT	CASSPGTANTEAFF
TRBD1	TRBV18	15	TRBJ1-5	once	TGTGCCAGCTCGCGGACAGGGGGATTGTTTCAGCCCCAGCATTTT	CASSRTGGLFQPQHF
-	TRBV7-2	15	TRBJ2-1	-	TGTGCCAGCAGTCGACAGACTGCGGCCTACAATGAGCAGTTCTTC	CASSRQTAAYNEQFF
-	TRBV6-1	16	TRBJ1-1	-	TGTGCCAGCAGTGAAGAAGGCCAGCCAGGGAACACTGAAGCTTTCTTT	CASSEEGQPGNTEAFF
-	TRBV2	14	TRBJ2-3	-	TGTGCCAGCAGTCAAAACCGGGGCACAGATACGCAGTATTTT	CASSQNRGTDTQYF
-	TRBV4-3	13	TRBJ1-2	-	TGCGCCAGCAGCCAAGATCGGGGGGGTGGCTACACCTTC	CASSQDRGGGYTF
-	TRBV2	15	TRBJ1-1	-	TGTGCCAGCAGTGATTTCTTCGGGGGGGAGACTGAAGCTTTCTTT	CASSDFFGGETEAFF
-	TRBV3-1/TRBV3-2	15	TRBJ1-2	-	TGTGCCAGCAGCCATAGGTGGGGGGCTAACTATGGCTACACCTTC	CASSHRWGANYGYTF
-	TRBV27	18	TRBJ2-1	-	TGTGCCAGCAGTTCCGCGTTTGATCGACTAGTCCGGATCAATGAGCAGTTCTTC	CASSSAFDRLVRINEQFF
-	TRBV10-3	12	TRBJ2-1	-	TGTGCCATCAGTGAGTTGAGCAATGAGCAGTTCTTC	CAISELSNEQFF
-	TRBV15	15	TRBJ2-5	-	TGTGCCACCAGCAGAGATGTGCCCGGCGGGGAGACCCAGTACTTC	CATSRDVPGGETQYF
TRBD2	TRBV28	14	TRBJ2-1	-	TGTGCCAGCAGTTGGGCGGGAGGGGGCAATGAGCAGTTCTTC	CASSWAGGGNEQFF
-	TRBV3-1/TRBV3-2	15	TRBJ1-3	-	TGTGCCAGCAGCCAATTCCCAGGGACTGGAAACACCATATATTTT	CASSQFPGTGNTIYF
TRBD2	TRBV20-1	14	TRBJ2-1	-	TGCAGTGCTAGTCGTGCGGGAGGGTGGTCTGAGCAGTTCTTC	CSASRAGGWSEQFF
TRBD2	TRBV27	16	TRBJ2-3	once	TGTGCCAGCAGTTTAGGACTAGCGGGACTGTCAGATACGCAGTATTTT	CASSLGLAGLSDTQYF
TRBD1	TRBV18	13	TRBJ2-5	-	TGTGCCAGCCACCAGGGGGCGGGAGAGACCCAGTACTTC	CASHQGAGETQYF
TRBD1	TRBV7-2	15	TRBJ2-1	once	TGTGCCAGCAGCTCTCAGGGACAGGGTACGAGCGAGCAGTTCTTC	CASSSQGQGTSEQFF
TRBD1	TRBV5-5	17	TRBJ2-2	-	TGTGCCAGCAGCTACCCCCGGGACAGGGCCACTGGCGGGGAGCTGTTTTTT	CASSYPRDRATGGELFF
-	TRBV15	15	TRBJ1-4	-	TGTGCCACCAGCAGAGAGAGGGCGGGGGATGAAAAACTGTTTTTT	CATSRERAGDEKLFF
-	TRBV6-6	14	TRBJ1-2	-	TGTGCCAGCAGTCCAAGCGGAACAAACTATGGCTACACCTTC	CASSPSGTNYGYTF
-	TRBV9	15	TRBJ1-3	-	TGTGCCAGCAGCGCAAGTGACAGAACCTCCAACACCATATATTTT	CASSASDRTSNTIYF
TRBD2	TRBV6-5	14	TRBJ2-1	-	TGTGCCAGCAGTTACTCGACTAGCGCCAATGAGCAGTTCTTC	CASSYSTSANEQFF
TRBD1	TRBV11-3	15	TRBJ1-1	-	TGTGCCAGCAGCTTAGATACAGGGGCGAACACTGAAGCTTTCTTT	CASSLDTGANTEAFF
-	TRBV6-2/TRBV6-3	16	TRBJ2-7	-	TGTGCCAGCAGTTACTCGTCCCTTGACTTACACTACGAGCAGTACTTC	CASSYSSLDLHYEQYF
-	TRBV6-2/TRBV6-3	15	TRBJ2-7	-	TGTGCCAGCAGCCAGGGGATTGCAACCCTCTACGAGCAGTACTTC	CASSQGIATLYEQYF
-	TRBV2	13	TRBJ1-1	-	TGTGCCAGCAGTGCAGACAAGGACACTGAAGCTTTCTTT	CASSADKDTEAFF
TRBD1	TRBV11-2	16	TRBJ1-1	-	TGTGCCAGCAGCCGATGGGACAGGGGGATGAACACTGAAGCTTTCTTT	CASSRWDRGMNTEAFF
-	TRBV5-5	17	TRBJ2-6	-	TGTGCCAGCAGCTTTCGGGTGACGAGCTCTGGGGCCAACGTCCTGACTTTC	CASSFRVTSSGANVLTF
TRBD2	TRBV19	15	TRBJ2-5	-	TGTGCCAGCCGTCCGGGACTAGGGTTAGGGGAGACCCAGTACTTC	CASRPGLGLGETQYF
-	TRBV7-3	13	TRBJ2-5	-	TGTGCCAGCAGCTTAACACAGGGTGGGCCCCAGTACTTC	CASSLTQGGPQYF
-	TRBV24-1	14	TRBJ2-3	-	TGTGCCACCAGTGATTCCTTGGCCCGAGATACGCAGTATTTT	CATSDSLARDTQYF
-	TRBV7-9	16	TRBJ2-4	-	TGTGCCAGCAGCTTAGGGGCAGGAATAGCCAAAAACATTCAGTACTTC	CASSLGAGIAKNIQYF
-	TRBV7-9	14	TRBJ2-7	-	TGTGCCAGCAGCTTAGCAACAGGGACCTACGAGCAGTACTTC	CASSLATGTYEQYF
TRBD1	TRBV5-1	14	TRBJ1-6	-	TGCGCCAGCAGCTTACAGGGGACTAATTCACCCCTCCACTTT	CASSLQGTNSPLHF
-	TRBV10-1	15	TRBJ2-5	-	TGCGCCAGCAGTGCGGGGGTTAAGGGACAAGAGACCCAGTACTTC	CASSAGVKGQETQYF
TRBD1	TRBV27	14	TRBJ2-7	-	TGTGCCAGCAGTTTTAACAGGGGCTTCTACGAGCAGTACTTC	CASSFNRGFYEQYF
-	TRBV4-3	18	TRBJ2-5	-	TGCGCCAGCAGCCAAGCCCTTCCGGGCAGGGGAGGGTGGGAGACCCAGTACTTC	CASSQALPGRGGWETQYF
TRBD2	TRBV10-3	16	TRBJ2-7	-	TGTGCCATCGGGACTAGCGGGAGGTCGAGCTCCTACGAGCAGTACTTC	CAIGTSGRSSSYEQYF
TRBD1	TRBV30	13	TRBJ1-1	-	TGTGCCTGGGACAGGGGAAGAAACACTGAAGCTTTCTTT	CAWDRGRNTEAFF
TRBD2	TRBV11-2	15	TRBJ2-2	-	TGTGCCAGCAGCCGGACGGGGGGGAACACCGGGGAGCTGTTTTTT	CASSRTGGNTGELFF
TRBD1	TRBV28	13	TRBJ2-7	-	TGTGCCAGCAGCTTACAGGGGTCTTACGAGCAGTACTTC	CASSLQGSYEQYF
TRBD2	TRBV11-2	14	TRBJ2-7	-	TGTGCCAGCACCTTAGCGGGAGGGGCCTACGAGCAGTACTTC	CASTLAGGAYEQYF
TRBD1	TRBV6-5	15	TRBJ2-7	-	TGTGCCAGCAGCCTTAGACAGGGTACATCCCACGAGCAGTACTTC	CASSLRQGTSHEQYF
TRBD2	TRBV19	15	TRBJ2-3	-	TGTGCCAGTAGTTGGACTAGCGGGAGGGAAGATACGCAGTATTTT	CASSWTSGREDTQYF
TRBD1	TRBV5-6	15	TRBJ2-3	once	TGTGCCAGCAGCTTTGGACAGGGTAACACAGATACGCAGTATTTT	CASSFGQGNTDTQYF
TRBD2	TRBV4-1	15	TRBJ2-3	-	TGCGCCAGCAGCCAACAGGGACTAGCGGGAGATACGCAGTATTTT	CASSQQGLAGDTQYF
-	TRBV9	15	TRBJ2-2	-	TGTGCCAGCAGCGTAGGGCCCGCGAACACCGGGGAGCTGTTTTTT	CASSVGPANTGELFF
-	TRBV29-1	12	TRBJ2-2	-	TGCAGCGTCGGACCTACGGGAGGGGAGCTGTTTTTT	CSVGPTGGELFF